This TCR beta chain was documented in a study of T cell repertoires in cytomegalovirus infection. Study overall: The study used recently identified HLA-C-restricted and well-studied HLA-B-restricted CMV epitopes. CMV infection and matching HLA type were both indicated by public TCR beta signatures.

In TCRdb, the reads were re-called with MiXCR into one record per CDR3 protein. The sample has hundreds of thousands of distinct CDR3 sequences, around 31% seen once. Trimming cost V 0 bases and J 7 bases, with 15 bases left between them. The length of the CDR3 is 16 residues. Germline lookup yields CDR1 MNHEY and CDR2 SMNVEV (reference sequence). Note on this clonotype: Its antigen is not known.

Study-wide points: It was HLA-C-restricted CMV-specific TCR beta clonotypes that dominated the response ex vivo.

This chain connects TRBV27 to TRBJ1-4, with D possibly TRBD1 on 5 matching bases. Sequenced here: cultured PBMCs, sampled from culture after CMV antigen stimulation. The receptor comes from a human donor in good health (CMV status not recorded). Some clones in this sample may be carry-over from other donors' samples. CDR3 sequence reads: CASSLSSPDGGEKLFF. The CDR3 DNA reads as TGTGCCAGCAGTTTATCGAGTCCCGATGGGGGTGAAAAACTGTTTTTT. Based on the CDR3 plus reference TRBV27 and TRBJ1-4, the full variable domain is EAQVTQNPRYLITVTGKKLTVTCSQNMNHEYMSWYRQDPGLGLRQIYYSMNVEVTDKGDVPEGYKVSRKEKRNFPLILESPSPNQTSLYFCASSLSSPDGGEKLFFGSGTQLSVL.